Sequencing of this T cell receptor (beta chain) was carried out in a study of blood T cell repertoires in COVID-19. Study at large: Donors in the United States, Italy and Spain gave samples during acute or convalescent COVID-19.

The V end was cut by 5 bases, the J end by 8 bases, with 27 bases between. This CDR3 has 18 residues. The germline V gene has CDR1 MNHNY and CDR2 SVGAGI (reference sequence). Sequencing was performed with immunoSEQ multiplex PCR; in TCRdb, only in-frame clones are kept and a portion is missing. Among roughly 260,000 clones listed, about four fifths were seen once. The receptor comes from a woman in her 70s with acute or convalescent COVID-19. The gene calls are TRBV6-6 and TRBJ1-4; TRBD1 is a possible D gene (6 bases). The specimen was peripheral blood. In nucleotides, the CDR3 is TGTGCCAGCAGTCCCCGAGGGGGGGGCCGCCTTGAGGTCGAAAAACTGTTTTTT. Amino acid sequence: CASSPRGGGRLEVEKLFF.